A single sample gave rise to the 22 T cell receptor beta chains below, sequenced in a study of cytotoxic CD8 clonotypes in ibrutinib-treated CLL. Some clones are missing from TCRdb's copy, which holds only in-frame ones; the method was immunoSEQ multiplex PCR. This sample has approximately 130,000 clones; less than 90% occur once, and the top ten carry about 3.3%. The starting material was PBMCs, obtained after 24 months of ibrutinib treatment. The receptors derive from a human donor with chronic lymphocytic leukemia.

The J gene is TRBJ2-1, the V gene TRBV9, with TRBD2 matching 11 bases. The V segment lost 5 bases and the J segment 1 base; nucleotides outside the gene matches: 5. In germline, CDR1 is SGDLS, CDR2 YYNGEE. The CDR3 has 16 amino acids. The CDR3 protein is CASRVLAGGSYNEQFF. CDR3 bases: TGTGCCAGCAGAGTTCTAGCGGGGGGTTCCTACAATGAGCAGTTCTTC.

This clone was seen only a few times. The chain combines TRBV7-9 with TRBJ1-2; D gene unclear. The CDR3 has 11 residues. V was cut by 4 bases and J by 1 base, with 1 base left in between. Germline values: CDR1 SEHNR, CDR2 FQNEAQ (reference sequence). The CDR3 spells CASSYNYGYTF. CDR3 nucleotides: TGTGCCAGCAGCTATAACTATGGCTACACCTTC.

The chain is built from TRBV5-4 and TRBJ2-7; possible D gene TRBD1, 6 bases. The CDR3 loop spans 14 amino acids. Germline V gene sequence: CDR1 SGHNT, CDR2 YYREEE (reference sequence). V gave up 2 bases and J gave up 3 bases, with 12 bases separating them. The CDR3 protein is CASSLGTSNYEQYF. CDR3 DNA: TGTGCCAGCAGCTTAGGGACATCGAACTACGAGCAGTACTTC.

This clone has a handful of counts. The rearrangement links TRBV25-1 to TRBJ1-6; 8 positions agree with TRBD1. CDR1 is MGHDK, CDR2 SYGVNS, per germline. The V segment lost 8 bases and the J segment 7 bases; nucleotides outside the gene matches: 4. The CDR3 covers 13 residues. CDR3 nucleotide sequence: TGTGCCAGCGCGGACAGGGTGAATTCACCCCTCCACTTT. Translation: CASADRVNSPLHF.

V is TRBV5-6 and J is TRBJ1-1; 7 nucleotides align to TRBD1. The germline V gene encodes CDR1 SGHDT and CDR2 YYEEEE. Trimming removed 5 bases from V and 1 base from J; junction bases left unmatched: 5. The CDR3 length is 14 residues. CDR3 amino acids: CASRPTGRNTEAFF. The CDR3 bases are TGTGCCAGCAGGCCGACAGGGAGGAACACTGAAGCTTTCTTT.

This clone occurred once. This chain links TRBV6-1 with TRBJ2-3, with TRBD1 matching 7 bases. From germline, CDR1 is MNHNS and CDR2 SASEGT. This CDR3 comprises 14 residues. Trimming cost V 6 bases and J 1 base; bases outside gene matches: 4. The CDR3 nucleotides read TGTGCCAGCAGGAACAGGGGTGGCACAGATACGCAGTATTTT. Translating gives CASRNRGGTDTQYF.

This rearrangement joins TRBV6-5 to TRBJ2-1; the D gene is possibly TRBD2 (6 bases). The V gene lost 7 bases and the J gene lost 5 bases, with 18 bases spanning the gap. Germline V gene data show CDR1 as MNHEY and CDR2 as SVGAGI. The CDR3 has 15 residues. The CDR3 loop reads CASKVSPSGDNEQFF. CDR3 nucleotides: TGTGCCAGCAAAGTATCGCCCTCGGGGGACAATGAGCAGTTCTTC.

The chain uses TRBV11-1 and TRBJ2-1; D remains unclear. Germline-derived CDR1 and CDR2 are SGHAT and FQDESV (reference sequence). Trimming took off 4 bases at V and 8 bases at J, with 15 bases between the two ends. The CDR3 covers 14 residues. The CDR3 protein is CASSSYRHRDEQFF. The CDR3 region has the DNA TGTGCCAGCAGCTCATATAGGCACCGCGATGAGCAGTTCTTC.

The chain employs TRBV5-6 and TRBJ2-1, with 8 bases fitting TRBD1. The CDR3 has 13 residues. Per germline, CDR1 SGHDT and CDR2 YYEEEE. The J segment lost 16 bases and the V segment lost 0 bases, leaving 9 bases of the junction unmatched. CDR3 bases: TGTGCCAGCAGCTTGGTGGGCAGGGGGCAAGGATTCTTC. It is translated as CASSLVGRGQGFF.

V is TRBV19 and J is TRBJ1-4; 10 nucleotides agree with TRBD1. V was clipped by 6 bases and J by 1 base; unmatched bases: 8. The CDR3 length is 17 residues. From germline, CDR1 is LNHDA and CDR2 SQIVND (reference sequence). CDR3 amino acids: CASRTRGQGETNEKLFF. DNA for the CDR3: TGTGCCAGTAGGACTCGCGGACAGGGGGAAACTAATGAAAAACTGTTTTTT. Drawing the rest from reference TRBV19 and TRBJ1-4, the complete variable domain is DGGITQSPKYLFRKEGQNVTLSCEQNLNHDAMYWYRQDPGQGLRLIYYSQIVNDFQKGDIAEGYSVSREKKESFPLTVTSAQKNPTAFYLCASRTRGQGETNEKLFFGSGTQLSVL.

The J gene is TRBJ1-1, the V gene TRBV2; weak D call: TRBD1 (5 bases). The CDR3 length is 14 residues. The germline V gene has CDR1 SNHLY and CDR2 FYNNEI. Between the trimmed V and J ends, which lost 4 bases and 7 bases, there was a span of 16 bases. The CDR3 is CASSGGGGPFEAFF. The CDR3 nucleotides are TGTGCCAGCAGTGGGGGTGGGGGACCTTTTGAAGCTTTCTTT.

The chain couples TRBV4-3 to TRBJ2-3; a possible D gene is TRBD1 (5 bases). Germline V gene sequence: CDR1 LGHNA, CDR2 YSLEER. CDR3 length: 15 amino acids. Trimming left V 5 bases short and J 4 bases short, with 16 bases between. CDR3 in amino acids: CASSASRVPADTQYF. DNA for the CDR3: TGCGCCAGCAGCGCAAGCAGGGTGCCGGCAGATACGCAGTATTTT.

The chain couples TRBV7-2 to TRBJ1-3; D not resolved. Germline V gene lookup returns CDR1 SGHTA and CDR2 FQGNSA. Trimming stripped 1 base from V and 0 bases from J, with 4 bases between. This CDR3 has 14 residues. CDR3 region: CASSLGGSGNTIYF. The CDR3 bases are TGTGCCAGCAGCTTAGGGGGCTCTGGAAACACCATATATTTT.

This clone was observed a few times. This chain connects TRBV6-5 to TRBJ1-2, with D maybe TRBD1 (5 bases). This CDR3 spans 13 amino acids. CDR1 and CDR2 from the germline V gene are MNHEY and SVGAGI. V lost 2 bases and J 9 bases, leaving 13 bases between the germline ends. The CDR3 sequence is CASSYGASKRYTF. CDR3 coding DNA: TGTGCCAGCAGTTACGGGGCCTCTAAACGCTACACCTTC.

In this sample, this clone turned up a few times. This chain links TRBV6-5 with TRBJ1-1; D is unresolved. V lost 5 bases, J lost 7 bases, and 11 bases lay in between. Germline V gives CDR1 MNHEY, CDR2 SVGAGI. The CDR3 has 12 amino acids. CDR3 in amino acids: CASSDREGEAFF. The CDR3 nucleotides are TGTGCCAGCAGTGACCGGGAGGGTGAAGCTTTCTTT.

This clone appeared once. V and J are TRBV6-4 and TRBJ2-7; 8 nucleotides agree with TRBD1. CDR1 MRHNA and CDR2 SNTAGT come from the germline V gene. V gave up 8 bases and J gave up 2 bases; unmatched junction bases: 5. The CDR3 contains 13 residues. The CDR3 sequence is CASAGQGTYEQYF. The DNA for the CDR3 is TGTGCCAGCGCAGGACAGGGAACCTACGAGCAGTACTTC.

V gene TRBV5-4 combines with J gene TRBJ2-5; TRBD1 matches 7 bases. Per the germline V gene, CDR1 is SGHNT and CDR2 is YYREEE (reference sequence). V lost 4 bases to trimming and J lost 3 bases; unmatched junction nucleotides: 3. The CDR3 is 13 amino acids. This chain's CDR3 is CASSTGQEETQYF. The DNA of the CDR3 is TGTGCCAGCAGCACTGGACAGGAAGAGACCCAGTACTTC.

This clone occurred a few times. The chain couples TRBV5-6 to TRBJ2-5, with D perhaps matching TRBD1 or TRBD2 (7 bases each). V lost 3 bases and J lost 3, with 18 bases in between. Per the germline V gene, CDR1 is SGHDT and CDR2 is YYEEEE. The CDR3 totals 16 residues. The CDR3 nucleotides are TGTGCCAGCAGCTCCTACCAGGGGGGGAAGGAAGAGACCCAGTACTTC. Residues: CASSSYQGGKEETQYF.

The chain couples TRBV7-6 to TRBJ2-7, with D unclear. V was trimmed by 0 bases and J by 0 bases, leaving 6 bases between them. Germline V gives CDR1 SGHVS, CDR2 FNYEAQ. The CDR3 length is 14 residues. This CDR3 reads CASSLAPDSYEQYF. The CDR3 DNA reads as TGTGCCAGCAGCTTAGCGCCGGACTCCTACGAGCAGTACTTC.

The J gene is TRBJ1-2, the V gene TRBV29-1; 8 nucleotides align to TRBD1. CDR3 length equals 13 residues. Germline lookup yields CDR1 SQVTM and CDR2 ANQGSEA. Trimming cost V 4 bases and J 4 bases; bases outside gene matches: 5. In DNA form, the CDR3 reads TGCAGCGTTGGGCAGGGGGCTAGCTATGGCTACACCTTC. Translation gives CSVGQGASYGYTF.

The DNA for the CDR3 is TGTGCCAGCAGCCGGGGGGACACCTCGTACGAGCAGTACTTC. Translated, it gives CASSRGDTSYEQYF. J is TRBJ2-7 and V is TRBV5-4, with D perhaps TRBD2 (7 bases). This CDR3 comprises 14 residues. The germline gives CDR1 SGHNT, CDR2 YYREEE (reference sequence). The V end was cut by 4 bases, the J end by 4 bases, with 15 bases between.

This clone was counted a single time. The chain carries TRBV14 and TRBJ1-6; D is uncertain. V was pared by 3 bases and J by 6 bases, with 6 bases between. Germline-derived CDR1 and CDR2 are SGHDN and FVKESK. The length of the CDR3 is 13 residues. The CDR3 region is CASSQQFNSPLHF. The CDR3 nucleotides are TGTGCCAGCAGCCAGCAGTTTAATTCACCCCTCCACTTT.